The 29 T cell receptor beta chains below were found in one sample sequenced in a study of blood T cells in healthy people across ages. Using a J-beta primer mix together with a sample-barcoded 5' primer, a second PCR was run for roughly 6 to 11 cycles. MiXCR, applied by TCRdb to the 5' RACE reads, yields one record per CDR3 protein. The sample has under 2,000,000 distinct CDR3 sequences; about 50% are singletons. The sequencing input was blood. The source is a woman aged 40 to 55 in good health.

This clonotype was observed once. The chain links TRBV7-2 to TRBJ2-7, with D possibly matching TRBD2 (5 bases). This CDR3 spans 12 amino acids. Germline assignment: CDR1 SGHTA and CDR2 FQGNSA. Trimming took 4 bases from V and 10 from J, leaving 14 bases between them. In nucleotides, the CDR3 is TGTGCCAGCAGCTATAGCCCCGGGATTCAGTACTTC. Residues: CASSYSPGIQYF.

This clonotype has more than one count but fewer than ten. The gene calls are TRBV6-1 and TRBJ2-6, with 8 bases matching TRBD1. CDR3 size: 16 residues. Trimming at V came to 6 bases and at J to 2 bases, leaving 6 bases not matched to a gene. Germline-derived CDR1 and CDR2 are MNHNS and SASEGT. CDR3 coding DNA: TGTGCCAGCAGCAGGGGGCCGAGGACTGGGGCCAACGTCCTGACTTTC. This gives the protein CASSRGPRTGANVLTF.

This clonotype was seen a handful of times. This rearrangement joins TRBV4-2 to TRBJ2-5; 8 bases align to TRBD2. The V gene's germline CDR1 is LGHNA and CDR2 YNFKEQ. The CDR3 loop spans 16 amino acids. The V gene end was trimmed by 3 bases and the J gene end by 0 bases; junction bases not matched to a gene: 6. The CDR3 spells CASSQSAGAYQETQYF. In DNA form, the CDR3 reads TGTGCCAGCAGCCAGTCAGCGGGGGCCTACCAAGAGACCCAGTACTTC.

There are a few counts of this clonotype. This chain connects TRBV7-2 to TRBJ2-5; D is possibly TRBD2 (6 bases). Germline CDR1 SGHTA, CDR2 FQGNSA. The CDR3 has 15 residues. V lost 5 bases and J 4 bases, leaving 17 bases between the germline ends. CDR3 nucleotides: TGTGCCAGCAGCACACCCGGATTGGGGGGAGAGACCCAGTACTTC. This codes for CASSTPGLGGETQYF.

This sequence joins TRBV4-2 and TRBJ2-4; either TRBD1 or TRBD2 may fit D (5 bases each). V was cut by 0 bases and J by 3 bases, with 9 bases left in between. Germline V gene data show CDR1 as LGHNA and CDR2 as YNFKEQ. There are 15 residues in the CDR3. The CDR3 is CASSQEGDVKNIQYF. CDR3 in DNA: TGTGCCAGCAGCCAAGAGGGGGATGTCAAAAACATTCAGTACTTC.

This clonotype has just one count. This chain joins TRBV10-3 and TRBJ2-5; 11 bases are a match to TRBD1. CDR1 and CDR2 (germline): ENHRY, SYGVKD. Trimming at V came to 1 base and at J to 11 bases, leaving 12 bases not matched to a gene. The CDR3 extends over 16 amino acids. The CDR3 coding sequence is TGTGCCATCAGTGAGTTTAGGGACAGGGGGTACAATGAGCAGTACTTC. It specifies CAISEFRDRGYNEQYF.

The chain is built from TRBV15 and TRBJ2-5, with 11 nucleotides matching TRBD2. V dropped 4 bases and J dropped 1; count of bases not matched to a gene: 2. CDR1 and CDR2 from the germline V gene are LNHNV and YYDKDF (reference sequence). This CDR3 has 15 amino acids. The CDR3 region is CATSKLAGGQETQYF. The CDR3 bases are TGTGCCACCAGCAAGCTAGCGGGGGGCCAAGAGACCCAGTACTTC.

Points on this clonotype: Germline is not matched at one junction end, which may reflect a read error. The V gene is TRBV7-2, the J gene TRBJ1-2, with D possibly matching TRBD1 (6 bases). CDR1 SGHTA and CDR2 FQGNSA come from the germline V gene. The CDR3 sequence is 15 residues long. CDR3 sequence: CANSLPPGVVGGYTF. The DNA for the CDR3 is TGTGCCAACAGCTTACCCCCAGGGGTTGTTGGTGGCTACACCTTC.

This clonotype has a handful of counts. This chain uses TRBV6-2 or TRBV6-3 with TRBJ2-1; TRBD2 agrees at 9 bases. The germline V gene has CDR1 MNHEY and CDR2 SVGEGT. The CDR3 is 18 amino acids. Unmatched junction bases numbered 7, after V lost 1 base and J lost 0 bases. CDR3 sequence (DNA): TGTGCCAGCAGTTACTTAGCGGGGGACCCTCGCTCCTACAATGAGCAGTTCTTC. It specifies CASSYLAGDPRSYNEQFF.

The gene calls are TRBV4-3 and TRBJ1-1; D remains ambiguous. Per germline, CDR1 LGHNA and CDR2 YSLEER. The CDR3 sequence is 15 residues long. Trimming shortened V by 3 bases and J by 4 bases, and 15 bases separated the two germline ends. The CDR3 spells CASSHTSEGVTEAFF. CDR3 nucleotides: TGCGCCAGCAGCCATACGTCGGAGGGTGTCACTGAAGCTTTCTTT.

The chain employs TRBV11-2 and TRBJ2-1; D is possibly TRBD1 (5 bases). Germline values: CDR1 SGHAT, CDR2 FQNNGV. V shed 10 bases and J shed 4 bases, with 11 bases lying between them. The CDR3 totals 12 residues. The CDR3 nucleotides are TGTGCCACCAACACAGGTTACAATGAGCAGTTCTTC. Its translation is CATNTGYNEQFF.

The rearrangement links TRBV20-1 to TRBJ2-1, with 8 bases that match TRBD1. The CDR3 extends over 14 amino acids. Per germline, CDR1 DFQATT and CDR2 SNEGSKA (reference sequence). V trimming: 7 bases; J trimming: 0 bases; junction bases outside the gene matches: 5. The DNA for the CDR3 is TGCAGTGTACGAACAGGGGGCTCCTACAATGAGCAGTTCTTC. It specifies CSVRTGGSYNEQFF.

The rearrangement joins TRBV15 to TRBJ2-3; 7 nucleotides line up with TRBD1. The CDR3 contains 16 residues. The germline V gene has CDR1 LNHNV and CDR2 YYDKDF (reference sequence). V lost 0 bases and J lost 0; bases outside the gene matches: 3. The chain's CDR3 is CATSRETGQSTDTQYF. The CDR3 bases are TGTGCCACCAGCAGAGAAACGGGACAGAGCACAGATACGCAGTATTTT. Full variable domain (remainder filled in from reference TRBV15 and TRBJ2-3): DAMVIQNPRYQVTQFGKPVTLSCSQTLNHNVMYWYQQKSSQAPKLLFHYYDKDFNNEADTPDNFQSRRPNTSFCFLDIRSPGLGDTAMYLCATSRETGQSTDTQYFGPGTRLTVL.

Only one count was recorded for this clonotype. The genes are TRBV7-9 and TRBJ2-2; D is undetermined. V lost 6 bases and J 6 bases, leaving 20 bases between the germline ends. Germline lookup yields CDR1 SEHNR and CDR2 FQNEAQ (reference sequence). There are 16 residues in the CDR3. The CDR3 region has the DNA TGTGCCAGCAGGAAAACTAAGGATATATTTCCCGGGGAGCTGTTTTTT. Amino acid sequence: CASRKTKDIFPGELFF.

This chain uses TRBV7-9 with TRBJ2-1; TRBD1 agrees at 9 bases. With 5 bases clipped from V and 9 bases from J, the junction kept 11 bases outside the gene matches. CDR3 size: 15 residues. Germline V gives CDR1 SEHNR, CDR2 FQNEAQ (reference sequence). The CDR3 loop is CASSPRQGDFGEQFF. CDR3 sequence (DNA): TGTGCCAGCAGCCCGAGACAGGGGGACTTCGGTGAGCAGTTCTTC.

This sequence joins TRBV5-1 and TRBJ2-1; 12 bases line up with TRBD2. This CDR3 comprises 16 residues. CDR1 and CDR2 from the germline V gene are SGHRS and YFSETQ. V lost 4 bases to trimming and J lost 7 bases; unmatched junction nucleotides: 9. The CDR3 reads CASSPIGLAGRNEQFF. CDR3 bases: TGCGCCAGCAGCCCTATCGGACTAGCGGGGAGAAATGAGCAGTTCTTC.

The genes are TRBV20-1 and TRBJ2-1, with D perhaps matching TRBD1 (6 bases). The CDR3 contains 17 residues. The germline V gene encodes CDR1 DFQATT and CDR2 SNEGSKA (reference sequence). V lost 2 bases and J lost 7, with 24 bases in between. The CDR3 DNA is TGCAGTGCTAGACTGCACCCCAGGACAGACCTAGGGAATGAGCAGTTCTTC. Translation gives CSARLHPRTDLGNEQFF.

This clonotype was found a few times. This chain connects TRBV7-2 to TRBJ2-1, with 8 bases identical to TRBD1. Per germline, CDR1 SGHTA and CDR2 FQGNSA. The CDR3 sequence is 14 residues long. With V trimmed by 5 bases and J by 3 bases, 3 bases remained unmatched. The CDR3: CASSRQGRYNEQFF. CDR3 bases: TGTGCCAGCAGCCGACAGGGGCGCTACAATGAGCAGTTCTTC.

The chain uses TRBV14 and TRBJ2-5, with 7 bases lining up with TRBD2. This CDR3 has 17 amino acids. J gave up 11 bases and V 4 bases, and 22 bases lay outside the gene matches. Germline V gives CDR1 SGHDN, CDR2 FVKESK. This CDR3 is CASSRFQGDSGYNEQYF. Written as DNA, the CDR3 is TGTGCCAGCAGCCGATTCCAAGGGGATAGCGGGTACAATGAGCAGTACTTC.

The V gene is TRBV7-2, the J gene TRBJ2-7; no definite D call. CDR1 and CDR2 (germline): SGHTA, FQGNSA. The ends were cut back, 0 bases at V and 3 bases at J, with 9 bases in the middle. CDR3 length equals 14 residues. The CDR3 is CASSLARTRYEQYF. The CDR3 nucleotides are TGTGCCAGCAGCTTAGCAAGGACGCGCTACGAGCAGTACTTC.

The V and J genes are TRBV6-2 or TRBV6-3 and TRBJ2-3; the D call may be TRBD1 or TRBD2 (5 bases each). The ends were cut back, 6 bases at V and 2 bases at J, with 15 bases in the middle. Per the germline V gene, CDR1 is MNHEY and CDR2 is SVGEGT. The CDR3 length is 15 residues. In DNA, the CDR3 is TGTGCCAGCAGATGGACCGGGACCATCACAGATACGCAGTATTTT. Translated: CASRWTGTITDTQYF.

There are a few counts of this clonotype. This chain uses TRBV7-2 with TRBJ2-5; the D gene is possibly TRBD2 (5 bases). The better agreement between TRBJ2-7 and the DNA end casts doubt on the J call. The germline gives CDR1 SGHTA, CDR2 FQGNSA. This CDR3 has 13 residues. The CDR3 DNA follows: TGTGCCAGCAGCGGAGGCGGCCCGGGCGAGCAGTACTTC. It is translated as CASSGGGPGEQYF.

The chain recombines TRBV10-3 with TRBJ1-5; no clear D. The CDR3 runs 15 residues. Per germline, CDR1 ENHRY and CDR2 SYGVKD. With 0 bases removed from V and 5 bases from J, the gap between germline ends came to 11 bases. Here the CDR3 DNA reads TGTGCCATCAGTGAGTCCGGAACAGCGGATCAGCCCCAGCATTTT. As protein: CAISESGTADQPQHF.

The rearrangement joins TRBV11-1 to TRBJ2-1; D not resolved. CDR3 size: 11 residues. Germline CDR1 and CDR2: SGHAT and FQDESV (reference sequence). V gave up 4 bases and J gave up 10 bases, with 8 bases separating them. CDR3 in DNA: TGTGCCAGCAGCTCCTCTTGGGAGCAGTTCTTC. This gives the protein CASSSSWEQFF.

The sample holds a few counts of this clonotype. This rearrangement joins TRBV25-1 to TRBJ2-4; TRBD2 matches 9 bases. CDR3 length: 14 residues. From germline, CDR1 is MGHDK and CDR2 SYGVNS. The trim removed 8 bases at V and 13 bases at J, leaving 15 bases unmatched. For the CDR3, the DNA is TGTGCCAGCCGCGGGGGGGGGTCCTACAATGAGCAGTACTTC. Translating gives CASRGGGSYNEQYF.

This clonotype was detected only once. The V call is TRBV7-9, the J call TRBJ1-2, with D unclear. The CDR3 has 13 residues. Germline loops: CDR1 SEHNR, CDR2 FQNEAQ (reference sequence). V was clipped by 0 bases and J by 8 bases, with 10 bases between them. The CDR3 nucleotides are TGTGCCAGCAGCTTAGCAGGGAAAGGGGGCTACACCTTC. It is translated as CASSLAGKGGYTF.

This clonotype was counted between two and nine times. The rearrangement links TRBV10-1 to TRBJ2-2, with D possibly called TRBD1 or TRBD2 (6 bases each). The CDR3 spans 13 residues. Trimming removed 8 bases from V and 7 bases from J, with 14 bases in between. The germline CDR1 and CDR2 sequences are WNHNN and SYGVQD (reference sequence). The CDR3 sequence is CASGGLQGGELFF. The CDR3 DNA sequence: TGCGCCAGCGGGGGGCTTCAGGGCGGGGAGCTGTTTTTT.

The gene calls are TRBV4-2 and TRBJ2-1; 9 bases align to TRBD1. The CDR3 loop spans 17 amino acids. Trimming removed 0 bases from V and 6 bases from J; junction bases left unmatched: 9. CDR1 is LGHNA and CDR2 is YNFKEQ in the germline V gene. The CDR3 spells CASSQEERGTGSNEQFF. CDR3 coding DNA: TGTGCCAGCAGCCAAGAAGAGCGCGGGACAGGGAGCAATGAGCAGTTCTTC.

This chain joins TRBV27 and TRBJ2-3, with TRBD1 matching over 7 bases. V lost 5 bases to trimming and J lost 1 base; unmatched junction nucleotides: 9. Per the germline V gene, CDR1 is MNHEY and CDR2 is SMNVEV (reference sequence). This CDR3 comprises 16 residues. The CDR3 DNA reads TGTGCCAGCAGTCAGACAAGGGGGCTGGGCACAGATACGCAGTATTTT. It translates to CASSQTRGLGTDTQYF.